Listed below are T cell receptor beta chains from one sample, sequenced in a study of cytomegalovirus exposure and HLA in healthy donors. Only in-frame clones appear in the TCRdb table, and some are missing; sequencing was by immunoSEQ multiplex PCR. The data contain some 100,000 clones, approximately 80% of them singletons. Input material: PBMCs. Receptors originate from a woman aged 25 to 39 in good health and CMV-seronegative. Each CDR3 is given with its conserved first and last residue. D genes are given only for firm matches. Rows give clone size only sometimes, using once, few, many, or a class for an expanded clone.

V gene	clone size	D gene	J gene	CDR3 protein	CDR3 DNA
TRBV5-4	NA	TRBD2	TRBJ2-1	CASRYLPGTTNNEQFF	TGTGCCAGCAGATACCTACCCGGGACTACGAACAATGAGCAGTTCTTC
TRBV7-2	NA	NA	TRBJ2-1	CASQVGFNRYNEQFF	TGTGCCAGCCAGGTGGGTTTCAATCGGTACAATGAGCAGTTCTTC
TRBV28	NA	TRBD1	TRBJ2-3	CASFSRGRGPSSTDTQYF	TGTGCCAGCTTTTCGAGGGGCAGGGGGCCTTCTAGCACAGATACGCAGTATTTT
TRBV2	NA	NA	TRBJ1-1	CASSGTPGGEAFF	TGTGCCAGCAGTGGGACTCCGGGGGGTGAAGCTTTCTTT
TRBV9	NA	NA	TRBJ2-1	CASSVPGAYNEQFF	TGTGCCAGCAGCGTTCCGGGAGCATACAATGAGCAGTTCTTC
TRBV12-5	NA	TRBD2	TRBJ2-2	CASGAGTSGIPAPGTGELFF	TGTGCTAGTGGGGCCGGGACTAGCGGGATCCCGGCTCCCGGCACCGGGGAGCTGTTTTTT
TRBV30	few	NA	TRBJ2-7	CAWSLAYEQYF	TGTGCCTGGAGTCTAGCCTACGAGCAGTACTTC
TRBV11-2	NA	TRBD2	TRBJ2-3	CASSLALASGSDTQYF	TGTGCCAGCAGCTTAGCGCTGGCTAGCGGGAGCGATACGCAGTATTTT
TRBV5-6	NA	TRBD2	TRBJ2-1	CASSLASSGISEQFF	TGTGCCAGCAGCTTGGCCTCTAGCGGGATTTCTGAGCAGTTCTTC
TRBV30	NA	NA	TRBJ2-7	CAWRDLTSLEQYF	TGTGCCTGGAGGGACCTGACTAGTCTCGAGCAGTACTTC
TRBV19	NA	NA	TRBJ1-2	CASSLSSTDNYGYTF	TGTGCCAGTAGTCTGAGCTCAACAGATAACTATGGCTACACCTTC
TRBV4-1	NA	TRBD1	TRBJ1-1	CASSLDRVSAEAFF	TGCGCCAGCAGCCTCGACAGGGTGAGCGCTGAAGCTTTCTTT
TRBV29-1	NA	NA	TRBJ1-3	CSVARSDTIYF	TGCAGCGTTGCTCGGTCGGACACCATATATTTT